Here is one T cell receptor beta chain with its context. Its specificity is not known. The junction and the germline gene differ at one end; a read error may be behind it. The data belong to a study of OX40 agonist ivuxolimab in advanced cancers. Turning to the study itself: Dose-escalation patients had hepatocellular carcinoma, melanoma, renal cell or head and neck cancer.

The method was immunoSEQ multiplex PCR; TCRdb's version includes in-frame clones alone and lacks a portion of them. The sample consists of some 44,000 clones, less than 90% of them appearing once. Study-level points and caveats: Those patients achieving a partial response at 0.1-3.0 mg/kg showed among the lowest clonal expansion. The specificity for antigen of the expanded peripheral T cells was not determined.

CDR3 size: 12 residues. Germline V gene data show CDR1 as MNHEY and CDR2 as SVGAGI. The gene calls are TRBV6-5 and TRBJ1-2; no clear D. The clonotype originates from an adult with an advanced solid tumor such as melanoma, head and neck, liver or kidney cancer. The sequencing used CD4+ or CD8+ T cells sorted from blood, collected in a trial of the OX40 agonist ivuxolimab. The CDR3 bases are TGTGCCAGCAGCCCTTCTAACTATGGCCACACCTTC. Amino acid sequence: CASSPSNYGHTF.